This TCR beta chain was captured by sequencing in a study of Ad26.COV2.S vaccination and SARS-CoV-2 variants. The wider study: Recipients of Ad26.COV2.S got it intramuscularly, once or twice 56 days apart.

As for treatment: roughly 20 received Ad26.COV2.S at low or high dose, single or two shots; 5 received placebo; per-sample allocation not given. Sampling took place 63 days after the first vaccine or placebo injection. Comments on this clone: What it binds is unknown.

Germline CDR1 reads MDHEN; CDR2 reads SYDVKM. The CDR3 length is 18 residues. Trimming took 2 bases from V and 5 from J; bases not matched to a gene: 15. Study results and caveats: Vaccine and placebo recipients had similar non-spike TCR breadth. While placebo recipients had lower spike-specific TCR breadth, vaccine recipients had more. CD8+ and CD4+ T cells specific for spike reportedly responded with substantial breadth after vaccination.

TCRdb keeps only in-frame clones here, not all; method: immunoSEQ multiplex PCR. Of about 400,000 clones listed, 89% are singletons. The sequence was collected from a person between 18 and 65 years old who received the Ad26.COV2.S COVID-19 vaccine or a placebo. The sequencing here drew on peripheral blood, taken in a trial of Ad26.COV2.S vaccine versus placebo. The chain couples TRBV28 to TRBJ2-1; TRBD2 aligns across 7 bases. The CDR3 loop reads CASSLPRTSARPNNEQFF. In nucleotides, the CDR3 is TGTGCCAGCAGTTTACCCCGTACTAGCGCCCGACCTAACAATGAGCAGTTCTTC. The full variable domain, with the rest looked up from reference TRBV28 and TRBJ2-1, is DVKVTQSSRYLVKRTGEKVFLECVQDMDHENMFWYRQDPGLGLRLIYFSYDVKMKEKGDIPEGYSVSREKKERFSLILESASTNQTSMYLCASSLPRTSARPNNEQFFGPGTRLTVL.